A single sample gave rise to the 32 T cell receptor beta chains below, sequenced in a study of blood T cells in healthy people across ages. PCR was performed a second time for roughly 7 to 12 cycles using a sample-barcoded 5' primer and a J-beta primer mix. TCRdb re-called the 5' RACE reads with MiXCR, one entry per CDR3 protein. The table lists roughly 1,800,000 distinct CDR3 sequences, less than 50% of them singletons. Source material: blood. These receptors all come from a middle-aged woman in good health.

The rearrangement joins TRBV6-1 to TRBJ2-3, with D possibly TRBD1 on 6 matching bases. V lost 5 bases to trimming and J lost 2 bases, with 14 bases between them. Per germline, CDR1 MNHNS and CDR2 SASEGT. CDR3 length: 15 amino acids. The CDR3 coding sequence is TGTGCCAGCAGTCGGAACAGGGCCCTCACAGATACGCAGTATTTT. This gives the protein CASSRNRALTDTQYF.

This clonotype was counted between two and nine times. CDR3 sequence reads: CASSLEVGRIYGYTF. The CDR3, as DNA: TGTGCCAGCAGCTTAGAGGTCGGGCGGATCTATGGCTACACCTTC. The chain employs TRBV7-2 and TRBJ1-2; no definite D call. The CDR3 covers 15 residues. Trimming left V 1 base short and J 4 bases short, with 13 bases between. CDR1 SGHTA and CDR2 FQGNSA come from the germline V gene. Variable domain in full (rest from reference TRBV7-2 and TRBJ1-2): GAGVSQSPSNKVTEKGKDVELRCDPISGHTALYWYRQSLGQGLEFLIYFQGNSAPDKSGLPSDRFSAERTGGSVSTLTIQRTQQEDSAVYLCASSLEVGRIYGYTFGSGTRLTVV.

J is TRBJ1-1 and V is TRBV20-1, with D tentatively TRBD1 (5 bases). The CDR3 extends over 12 amino acids. Germline V gene lookup returns CDR1 DFQATT and CDR2 SNEGSKA (reference sequence). The chain's CDR3 is CRAPGRNTEAFF. The CDR3 bases are TGCAGGGCCCCGGGACGCAACACTGAAGCTTTCTTT.

This clonotype was detected a few times. The chain combines TRBV7-9 with TRBJ2-5; perhaps D is TRBD1 or TRBD2 (5 bases each). V lost 7 bases to trimming and J lost 4 bases, with 16 bases between them. CDR1 SEHNR and CDR2 FQNEAQ come from the germline V gene (reference sequence). The CDR3 length is 14 residues. The CDR3 DNA sequence: TGTGCCAGCAAATTAGAGGGGTTGGCAGAGACCCAGTACTTC. This codes for CASKLEGLAETQYF.

This clonotype was detected only a few times. The genes are TRBV27 and TRBJ2-7; TRBD1 is a possible D gene (6 bases). V lost 2 bases and J lost 0, with 11 bases in between. Germline CDR1 reads MNHEY; CDR2 reads SMNVEV (reference sequence). This CDR3 spans 15 amino acids. For the CDR3, the DNA is TGTGCCAGCAGTTTAGGGGCAGGGGACTCCTACGAGCAGTACTTC. This codes for CASSLGAGDSYEQYF.

The J gene is TRBJ2-3, the V gene TRBV5-1, with D unclear. CDR1 is SGHRS, CDR2 YFSETQ, per germline. There are 16 residues in the CDR3. Trimming took off 4 bases at V and 0 bases at J, with 15 bases between the two ends. The DNA for the CDR3 is TGCGCCAGCAGCCCACCCCAGAGAACTAGCACAGATACGCAGTATTTT. Amino acid sequence: CASSPPQRTSTDTQYF.

This clonotype was counted many times. V and J are TRBV7-9 and TRBJ2-7; D not certain. V lost 5 bases and J 1 base, leaving 6 bases between the germline ends. From germline, CDR1 is SEHNR and CDR2 FQNEAQ (reference sequence). The CDR3 length is 12 residues. CDR3 in amino acids: CASSPESYEQYF. The DNA of the CDR3 is TGTGCCAGCAGCCCCGAATCCTACGAGCAGTACTTC.

V is TRBV2 and J is TRBJ2-1; D gene ambiguous. The CDR3 spans 13 residues. V was trimmed by 0 bases and J by 14 bases, leaving 14 bases between them. Germline V gene data show CDR1 as SNHLY and CDR2 as FYNNEI. CDR3 sequence (DNA): TGTGCCAGCAGTGAAGCCAGAAGGGTTGCAGAGTTCTTC. The encoded protein is CASSEARRVAEFF.

The chain combines TRBV12-5 with TRBJ2-5, with D maybe TRBD1 (6 bases). The J call may be in error: the DNA end matches TRBJ2-7 better. This CDR3 contains 13 residues. Germline V gives CDR1 LGHNT, CDR2 FRNRAP. For the CDR3, the DNA is TGTGCTAGTGGGGTACAGGGAACCCACGAGCAGTACTTC. It encodes CASGVQGTHEQYF.

As regards this clonotype: The junction does not match germline at one end; this may be a read error. This sequence joins TRBV5-1 and TRBJ1-2; D not certain. Looked up from germline, CDR1 is SGHRS and CDR2 is YFSETQ. The CDR3 is 15 residues long. In DNA, the CDR3 is TGCGCCAGCGGCTTGGTCGTAGGGTCGGCAAGCGGCTACACCTTC. Its protein product is CASGLVVGSASGYTF.

The V call is TRBV7-9, the J call TRBJ1-2; possible D gene TRBD1, 6 bases. V lost 6 bases, J lost 8 bases, and 16 bases lay in between. This CDR3 contains 13 residues. CDR1 SEHNR and CDR2 FQNEAQ come from the germline V gene (reference sequence). The CDR3 sequence: CASRGNTGRGYTF. The CDR3 region has the DNA TGTGCCAGCAGGGGGAATACAGGGAGAGGCTACACCTTC.

This chain uses TRBV12-3 or TRBV12-4 with TRBJ2-6; D not certain. This CDR3 region has 16 residues. V was trimmed by 5 bases and J by 0 bases, leaving 11 bases between them. This chain's CDR3 is CASSLWTGSGANVLTF. CDR3 DNA: TGTGCCAGCAGTCTATGGACGGGCTCTGGGGCCAACGTCCTGACTTTC.

This clonotype was seen only a few times. The chain carries TRBV4-2 and TRBJ2-5, with TRBD2 identical over 10 bases. V dropped 0 bases and J dropped 5; count of bases not matched to a gene: 3. The CDR3 consists of 15 residues. The germline V gene has CDR1 LGHNA and CDR2 YNFKEQ. CDR3 residues: CASSQDRSGGETQYF. CDR3 DNA: TGTGCCAGCAGCCAAGATCGTAGCGGGGGGGAGACCCAGTACTTC.

V and J are TRBV29-1 and TRBJ1-2, with D uncertain. The CDR3 covers 16 residues. Trimming stripped 3 bases from V and 5 bases from J, with 22 bases between. CDR1 is SQVTM, CDR2 ANQGSEA, per germline. The CDR3 reads CSVDDTGLSSWYGYTF. CDR3 nucleotide sequence: TGCAGCGTTGATGATACCGGGCTTTCAAGTTGGTATGGCTACACCTTC.

The sample holds a few counts of this clonotype. The chain combines TRBV7-2 with TRBJ2-3, with TRBD2 identical over 11 bases. With 3 bases clipped from V and 5 bases from J, the junction kept 13 bases outside the gene matches. The CDR3 sequence is 18 residues long. Germline lookup yields CDR1 SGHTA and CDR2 FQGNSA. As DNA, the CDR3 is TGTGCCAGCAGCTTCCCCGTTAGCGGGGGGGCCAAGTTAGATACGCAGTATTTT. This translates into CASSFPVSGGAKLDTQYF.

The table lists this clonotype with a few counts. This sequence joins TRBV27 and TRBJ1-2, with a weak D call TRBD1 (5 bases). This CDR3 contains 16 residues. Trimming took off 5 bases at V and 4 bases at J, with 20 bases between the two ends. Germline V CDR1 and CDR2: MNHEY, SMNVEV (reference sequence). The CDR3 loop reads CASSPLGGEGIYGYTF. DNA for the CDR3: TGTGCCAGCAGTCCCCTCGGGGGAGAGGGGATCTATGGCTACACCTTC.

V and J are TRBV7-2 and TRBJ2-2, with D uncertain. Germline V gives CDR1 SGHTA, CDR2 FQGNSA. The CDR3 consists of 13 residues. The V end was cut by 4 bases, the J end by 5 bases, with 8 bases between. This CDR3 is CASSSFGTGELFF. CDR3 coding DNA: TGTGCCAGCAGCTCATTTGGGACCGGGGAGCTGTTTTTT.

The chain carries TRBV4-2 and TRBJ2-1, with 10 bases that match TRBD2. This CDR3 comprises 16 residues. Looked up from germline, CDR1 is LGHNA and CDR2 is YNFKEQ. Losses at the gene ends were 1 base for V and 7 bases for J; bases not matched to a gene: 7. This CDR3 is CASSQGEAGGRNEQFF. Written as DNA, the CDR3 is TGTGCCAGCAGCCAAGGGGAAGCGGGGGGGCGGAATGAGCAGTTCTTC.

The chain uses TRBV7-2 and TRBJ2-1; D is perhaps TRBD1 (7 bases). Between the trimmed V and J ends, which lost 4 bases and 6 bases, there was a span of 16 bases. Germline lookup yields CDR1 SGHTA and CDR2 FQGNSA. The CDR3 consists of 15 residues. For the CDR3, the DNA is TGTGCCAGCAGCTCTATCAGGGGGGCGGTCAATGAGCAGTTCTTC. As protein: CASSSIRGAVNEQFF.

This clonotype turned up a few times. V and J are TRBV4-3 and TRBJ2-5, with 7 bases matching TRBD1. Germline CDR1 is LGHNA and CDR2 is YSLEER. This CDR3 contains 18 residues. The junction had 15 bases not matched to a gene; V was cut back by 1 base and J by 4 bases. CDR3 in DNA: TGCGCCAGCAGCCAAGGAGGCCGACGGACAGGTGGAGGAGAGACCCAGTACTTC. Its protein is CASSQGGRRTGGGETQYF.

V and J are TRBV6-2 or TRBV6-3 and TRBJ2-5; unclear D gene. Germline V gene data show CDR1 as MNHEY and CDR2 as SVGEGT. The length of the CDR3 is 17 residues. The V and J ends lost 6 bases and 1 base respectively, with 21 bases between them. The CDR3 here is CASRDRRSRQFQETQYF. The CDR3 DNA is TGTGCCAGCAGGGATCGAAGGTCGCGACAATTCCAAGAGACCCAGTACTTC.

The rearrangement uses TRBV28 and TRBJ2-7, with D possibly matching TRBD2 (6 bases). V lost 7 bases, J lost 4 bases, and 23 bases lay in between. Germline V gene data show CDR1 as MDHEN and CDR2 as SYDVKM. The CDR3 runs to 16 residues. The CDR3 nucleotides are TGTGCCAGCAATTCAAACCGGGGACTTCTTTTTTACGAGCAGTACTTC. This gives the protein CASNSNRGLLFYEQYF.

The chain has TRBV29-1 and TRBJ2-4; D might be TRBD1 or TRBD2, each matching 5 bases. V was shortened by 4 bases and J by 1 base, with 17 bases between the two germline ends. This CDR3 is 16 amino acids long. The germline V gene has CDR1 SQVTM and CDR2 ANQGSEA. This chain's CDR3 is CSVVSGGNTAKNIQYF. CDR3 coding DNA: TGCAGCGTTGTCAGTGGGGGAAATACGGCCAAAAACATTCAGTACTTC.

This clonotype was observed a few times. The rearrangement links TRBV5-6 to TRBJ2-2; D gene uncertain. Trimming removed 0 bases at V and 2 bases at J, with 5 bases between. Germline V CDR1 and CDR2: SGHDT, YYEEEE. This CDR3 is built from 14 residues. In nucleotides, the CDR3 is TGTGCCAGCAGCTTGGTGGCTAACACCGGGGAGCTGTTTTTT. It translates to CASSLVANTGELFF.

The CDR3 DNA reads as TGCGCCAGCAGCCAAGAGGGCTTCTTCAATGAGCAGTTCTTC. This gives the protein CASSQEGFFNEQFF. The chain combines TRBV4-1 with TRBJ2-1; D is undetermined. The CDR3 has 14 residues. Germline V gene sequence: CDR1 MGHRA, CDR2 YSYEKL. V was pared by 0 bases and J by 6 bases, with 9 bases between.

The chain joins TRBV29-1 to TRBJ2-7; D gene uncertain. The CDR3 loop spans 12 amino acids. The ends were cut back, 5 bases at V and 0 bases at J, with 8 bases in the middle. Germline values: CDR1 SQVTM, CDR2 ANQGSEA. CDR3 sequence (DNA): TGCAGCGTTAAGATCTACTCCTACGAGCAGTACTTC. It specifies CSVKIYSYEQYF.

The rearrangement joins TRBV5-1 to TRBJ1-1; D possibly corresponds to TRBD1 (6 bases). Trimming cost V 0 bases and J 1 base, with 10 bases left between them. The CDR3 runs 15 residues. Germline CDR1 reads SGHRS; CDR2 reads YFSETQ. As DNA, the CDR3 is TGCGCCAGCAGCTTGGGGGACAATCGGAACACTGAAGCTTTCTTT. This gives the protein CASSLGDNRNTEAFF.

This clonotype was counted between two and nine times. V gene TRBV12-3 or TRBV12-4 combines with J gene TRBJ1-5; 7 bases are a match to TRBD1. Trimming at V came to 6 bases and at J to 5 bases, leaving 7 bases not matched to a gene. The CDR3 contains 14 residues. The CDR3 DNA reads TGTGCCAGCAGCTTGGGGGACAGAGATCAGCCCCAGCATTTT. Translation gives CASSLGDRDQPQHF.

This clonotype was seen more than once but under ten times. The chain has TRBV25-1 and TRBJ1-2; TRBD1 might be the D (5 bases). The ends were cut back, 8 bases at V and 4 bases at J, with 26 bases in the middle. The CDR3 runs to 17 residues. CDR1 is MGHDK, CDR2 SYGVNS, per germline. CDR3 region: CASGSPSGTGTVYGYTF. In DNA, the CDR3 is TGTGCCAGCGGATCTCCCTCCGGGACGGGGACGGTCTATGGCTACACCTTC.

Of note for this clonotype: The junction does not match germline at one end; this may be a read error. The rearrangement links TRBV10-3 to TRBJ1-2; no firm D call. Germline V lookup: CDR1 ENHRY, CDR2 SYGVKD. The CDR3 is 12 residues long. The CDR3 nucleotides are TGTGCCACCAGTGGCCTCCGACCGGGCTACACCTTC. This encodes CATSGLRPGYTF.

The CDR3 is CASRRDTRREQYF. The CDR3 region has the DNA TGTGCCAGCAGAAGGGACACCAGACGCGAGCAGTACTTC. The J gene is TRBJ2-7, the V gene TRBV12-3 or TRBV12-4; tentatively, D is TRBD1 (6 bases). Trimming took off 6 bases at V and 6 bases at J, with 15 bases between the two ends. The CDR3 extends over 13 amino acids.

The chain carries TRBV15 and TRBJ1-1; D unclear. CDR3 length: 14 amino acids. In germline, CDR1 is LNHNV, CDR2 YYDKDF (reference sequence). Between the trimmed V and J ends, which lost 0 bases and 4 bases, there was a span of 9 bases. The CDR3 sequence: CATSRDAVGTEAFF. The CDR3 DNA follows: TGTGCCACCAGCAGAGATGCCGTAGGCACTGAAGCTTTCTTT.